The sequence of this TCR beta chain was determined in a study of blood T cell repertoires in COVID-19. Study in general: T cells, B-cell-depleted T cells, or PBMCs provided the cDNA or gDNA that served as material.

The Seattle site enrolled patients during active infection and followed them longitudinally. TCRdb keeps only in-frame clones here, not all; method: immunoSEQ multiplex PCR. In the table there are a few hundred thousand clones, 88% of which are singletons. This CDR3 has 14 amino acids. The V end was cut by 3 bases, the J end by 3 bases, with 11 bases between. From germline, CDR1 is GTSNPN and CDR2 SVGIG (reference sequence). The chain couples TRBV30 to TRBJ1-4; maybe TRBD1 (6 bases). This TCR derives from a woman in her thirties with COVID-19, enrolled during active disease. The specimen was peripheral blood. CDR3 DNA sequence: TGTGCCTGGAGGGTACAGGGACCTAATGAAAAACTGTTTTTT. Translation: CAWRVQGPNEKLFF.